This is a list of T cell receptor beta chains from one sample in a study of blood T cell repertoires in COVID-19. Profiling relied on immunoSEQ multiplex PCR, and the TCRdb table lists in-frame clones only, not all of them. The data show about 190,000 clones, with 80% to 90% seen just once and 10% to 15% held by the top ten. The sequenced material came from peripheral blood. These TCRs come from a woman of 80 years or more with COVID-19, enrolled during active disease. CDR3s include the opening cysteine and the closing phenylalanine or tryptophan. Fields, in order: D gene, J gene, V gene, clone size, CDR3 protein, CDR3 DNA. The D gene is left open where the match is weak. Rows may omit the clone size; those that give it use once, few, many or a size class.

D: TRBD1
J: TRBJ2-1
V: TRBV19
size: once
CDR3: CASSMRTGGSEQFF
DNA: TGTGCCAGTAGTATGAGGACAGGGGGCAGCGAGCAGTTCTTC

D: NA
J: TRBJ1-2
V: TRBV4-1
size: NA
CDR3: CASSSHRGYGYTF
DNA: TGCGCCAGCTCTAGCCACCGGGGGTATGGCTACACCTTC

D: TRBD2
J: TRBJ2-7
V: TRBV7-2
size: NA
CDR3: CASSQQMAGAGEQYF
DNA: TGTGCCAGCAGCCAGCAAATGGCGGGAGCAGGGGAGCAGTACTTC

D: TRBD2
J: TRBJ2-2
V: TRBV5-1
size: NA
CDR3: CASSSPGLAGGRDTGELFF
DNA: TGCGCCAGCAGCTCACCGGGACTAGCGGGAGGGCGGGACACCGGGGAGCTGTTTTTT

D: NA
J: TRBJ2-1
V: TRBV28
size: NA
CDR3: CASSLLPGNGSYNEQFF
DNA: TGTGCCAGCAGTTTGCTTCCAGGGAACGGATCCTACAATGAGCAGTTCTTC

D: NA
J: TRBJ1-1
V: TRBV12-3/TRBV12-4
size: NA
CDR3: CASSSLGGTEAFF
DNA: TGTGCCAGCAGTTCCCTAGGGGGCACTGAAGCTTTCTTT

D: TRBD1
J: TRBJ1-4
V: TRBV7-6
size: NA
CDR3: CASSLGDRVGEKLFF
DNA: TGTGCCAGCAGCTTAGGGGACAGGGTTGGTGAAAAACTGTTTTTT

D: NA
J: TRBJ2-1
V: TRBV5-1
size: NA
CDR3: CASSLGTNLHYNEQFF
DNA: TGCGCCAGCAGCTTGGGGACAAATCTTCACTACAATGAGCAGTTCTTC

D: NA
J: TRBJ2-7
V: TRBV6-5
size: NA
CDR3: CASSWDQGTYEQYF
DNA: TGTGCCAGCAGTTGGGACCAGGGGACCTACGAGCAGTACTTC

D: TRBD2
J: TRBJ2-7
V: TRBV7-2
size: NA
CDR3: CASSSRLAGDYEQYF
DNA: TGTGCCAGCAGCTCGCGACTAGCGGGAGACTACGAGCAGTACTTC

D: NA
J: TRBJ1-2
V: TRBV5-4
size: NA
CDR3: CASSLVQGNYGYTF
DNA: TGTGCCAGCAGCTTGGTTCAGGGAAACTATGGCTACACCTTC

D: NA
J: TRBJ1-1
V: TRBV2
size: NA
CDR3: CASSEAGLTGQPNTEAFF
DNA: TGTGCCAGCAGTGAAGCGGGATTGACAGGACAGCCCAACACTGAAGCTTTCTTT

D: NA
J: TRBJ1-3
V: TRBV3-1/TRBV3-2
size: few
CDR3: CASSQSHSGNTIYF
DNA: TGTGCCAGCAGCCAAAGCCACTCTGGAAACACCATATATTTT

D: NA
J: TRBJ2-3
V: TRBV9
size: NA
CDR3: CASSRDRLGATDTQYF
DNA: TGTGCCAGCAGCCGCGACAGGTTGGGCGCCACAGATACGCAGTATTTT

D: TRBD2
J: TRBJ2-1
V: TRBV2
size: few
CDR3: CASSAGTSGGYNEQFF
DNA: TGTGCCAGCAGCGCCGGGACTAGCGGGGGCTACAATGAGCAGTTCTTC

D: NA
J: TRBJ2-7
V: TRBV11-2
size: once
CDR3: CASSLGSGRAVYEQYF
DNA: TGTGCCAGCAGCTTAGGATCAGGCAGGGCCGTCTACGAGCAGTACTTC

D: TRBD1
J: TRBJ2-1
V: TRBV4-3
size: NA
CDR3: CASSQGWDSDNEQFF
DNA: TGCGCCAGCAGCCAAGGGTGGGACAGCGACAATGAGCAGTTCTTC

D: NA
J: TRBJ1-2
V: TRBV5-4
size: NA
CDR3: CASSLAGQLTYGYTF
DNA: TGTGCCAGCAGCTTGGCAGGACAGCTCACCTATGGCTACACCTTC

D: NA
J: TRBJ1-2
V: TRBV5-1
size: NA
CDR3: CASSLGDFSPANYGYTF
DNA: TGCGCCAGCAGCTTGGGGGACTTCTCGCCTGCTAACTATGGCTACACCTTC

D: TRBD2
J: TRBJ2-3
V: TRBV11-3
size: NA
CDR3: CASSHPTSGGPDPDTQYF
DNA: TGTGCCAGCAGTCACCCGACTAGCGGGGGGCCAGATCCAGATACGCAGTATTTT

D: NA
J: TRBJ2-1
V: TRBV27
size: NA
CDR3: CASSLGSYNEQFF
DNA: TGTGCCAGCAGTTTAGGGAGCTACAATGAGCAGTTCTTC

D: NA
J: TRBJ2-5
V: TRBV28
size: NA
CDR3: CASSEGGWETQYF
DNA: TGTGCCAGCAGCGAAGGCGGGTGGGAGACCCAGTACTTC

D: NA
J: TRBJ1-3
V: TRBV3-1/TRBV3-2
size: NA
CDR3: CASSQPRGNTIYF
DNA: TGTGCCAGCAGCCAACCTCGGGGAAACACCATATATTTT

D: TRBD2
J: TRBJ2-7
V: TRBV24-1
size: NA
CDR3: CATSDKKRTSFAYEQYF
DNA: TGTGCCACCAGTGACAAAAAAAGGACTAGCTTCGCCTACGAGCAGTACTTC